This T cell receptor (beta chain) was identified in a study of T cell responses to AZD1222 COVID-19 vaccine. General study results and limits: Among the donors, most were white British and more were female, and clonal diversity was possibly underestimated. Spike-specific TCR breadth and depth went up after people got two AZD1222 doses.

Germline CDR1 reads LNHDA; CDR2 reads SQIVND (reference sequence). This CDR3 has 14 residues. Trimming shortened V by 5 bases and J by 0 bases, and 7 bases separated the two germline ends. Comments on this clone: Its antigen is currently unknown.

The method was immunoSEQ multiplex PCR; TCRdb's version includes in-frame clones alone and lacks a portion of them. The sample lists 75,000 to 95,000 clones; about 85% were seen once. The input for sequencing was peripheral blood, taken 28 days after the second AZD1222 dose. This clonotype was obtained from an adult who received the AZD1222 COVID-19 vaccine. The chain recombines TRBV19 with TRBJ2-2, with D maybe TRBD2 (5 bases). The CDR3 DNA reads TGTGCCAGTAGTTCGAGGGCGAACACCGGGGAGCTGTTTTTT. This translates into CASSSRANTGELFF.